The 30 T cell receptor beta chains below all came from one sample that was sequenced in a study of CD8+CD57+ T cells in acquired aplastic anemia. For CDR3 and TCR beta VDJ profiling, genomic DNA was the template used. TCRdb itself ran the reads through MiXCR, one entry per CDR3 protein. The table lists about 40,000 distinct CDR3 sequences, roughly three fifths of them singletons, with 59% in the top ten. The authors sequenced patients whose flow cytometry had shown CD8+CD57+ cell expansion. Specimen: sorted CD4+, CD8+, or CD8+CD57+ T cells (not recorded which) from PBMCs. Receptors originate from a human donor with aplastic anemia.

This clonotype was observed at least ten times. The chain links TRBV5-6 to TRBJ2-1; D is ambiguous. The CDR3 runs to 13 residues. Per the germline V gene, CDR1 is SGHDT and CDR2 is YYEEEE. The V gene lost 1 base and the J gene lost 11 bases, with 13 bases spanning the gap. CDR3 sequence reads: CASSLLRGGKQFF. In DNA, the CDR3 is TGTGCCAGCAGCTTGCTTAGAGGCGGTAAGCAGTTCTTC.

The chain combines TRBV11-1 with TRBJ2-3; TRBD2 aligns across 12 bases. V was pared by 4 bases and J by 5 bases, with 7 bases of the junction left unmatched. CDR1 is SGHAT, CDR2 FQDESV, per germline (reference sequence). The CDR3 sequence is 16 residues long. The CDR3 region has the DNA TGTGCCAGCAGCTCCAGGACTAGCGGGGTAATAGATACGCAGTATTTT. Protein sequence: CASSSRTSGVIDTQYF.

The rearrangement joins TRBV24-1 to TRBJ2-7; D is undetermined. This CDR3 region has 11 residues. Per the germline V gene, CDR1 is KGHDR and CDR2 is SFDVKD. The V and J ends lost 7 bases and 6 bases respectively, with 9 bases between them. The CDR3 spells CATSPRSEQYF. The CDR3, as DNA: TGTGCCACCAGCCCACGGAGCGAGCAGTACTTC.

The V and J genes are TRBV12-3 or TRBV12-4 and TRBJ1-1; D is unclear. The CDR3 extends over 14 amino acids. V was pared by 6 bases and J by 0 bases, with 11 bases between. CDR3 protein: CASSPMSVNTEAFF. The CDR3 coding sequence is TGTGCCAGCAGCCCGATGTCGGTGAACACTGAAGCTTTCTTT.

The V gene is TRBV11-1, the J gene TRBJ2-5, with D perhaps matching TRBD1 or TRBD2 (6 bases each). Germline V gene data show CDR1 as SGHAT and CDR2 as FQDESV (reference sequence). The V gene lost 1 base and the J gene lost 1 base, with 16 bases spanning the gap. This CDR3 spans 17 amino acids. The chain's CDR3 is CASSLGGGMPAQETQYF. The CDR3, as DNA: TGTGCCAGCAGCTTAGGAGGGGGGATGCCCGCCCAAGAGACCCAGTACTTC.

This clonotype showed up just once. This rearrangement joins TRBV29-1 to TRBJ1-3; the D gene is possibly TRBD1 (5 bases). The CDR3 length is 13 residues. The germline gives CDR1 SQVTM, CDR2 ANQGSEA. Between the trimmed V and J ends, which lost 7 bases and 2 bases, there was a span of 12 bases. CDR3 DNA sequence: TGCAGCGCCCAGGGTTTGGCTGGAAACACCATATATTTT. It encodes CSAQGLAGNTIYF.

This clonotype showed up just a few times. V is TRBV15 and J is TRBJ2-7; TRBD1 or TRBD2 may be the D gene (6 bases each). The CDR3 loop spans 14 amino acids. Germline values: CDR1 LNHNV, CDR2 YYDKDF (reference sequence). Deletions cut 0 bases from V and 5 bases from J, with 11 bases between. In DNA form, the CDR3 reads TGTGCCACCAGCAGAGAATGGGGGGCCCACGAGCAGTACTTC. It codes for CATSREWGAHEQYF. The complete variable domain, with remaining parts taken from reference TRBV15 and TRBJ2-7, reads DAMVIQNPRYQVTQFGKPVTLSCSQTLNHNVMYWYQQKSSQAPKLLFHYYDKDFNNEADTPDNFQSRRPNTSFCFLDIRSPGLGDTAMYLCATSREWGAHEQYFGPGTRLTVT.

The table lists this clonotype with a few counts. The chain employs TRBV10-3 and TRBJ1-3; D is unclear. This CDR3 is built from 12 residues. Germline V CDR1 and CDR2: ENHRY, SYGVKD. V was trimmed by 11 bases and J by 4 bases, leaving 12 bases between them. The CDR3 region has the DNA TGTGCCGTCCAAGGGTTGGGAAACACCATATATTTT. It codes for CAVQGLGNTIYF.

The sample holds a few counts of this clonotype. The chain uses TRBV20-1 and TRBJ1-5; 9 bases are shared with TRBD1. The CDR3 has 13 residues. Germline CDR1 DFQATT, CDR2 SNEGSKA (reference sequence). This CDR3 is CSDGTGWNQPQHF. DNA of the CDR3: TGCAGCGATGGGACAGGGTGGAATCAGCCCCAGCATTTT.

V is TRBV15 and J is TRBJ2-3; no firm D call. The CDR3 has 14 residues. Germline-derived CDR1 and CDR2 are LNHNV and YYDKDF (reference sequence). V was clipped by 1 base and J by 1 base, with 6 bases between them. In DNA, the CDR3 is TGTGCCACCAGCAGAGGGGGTCGCACAGATACGCAGTATTTT. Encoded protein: CATSRGGRTDTQYF.

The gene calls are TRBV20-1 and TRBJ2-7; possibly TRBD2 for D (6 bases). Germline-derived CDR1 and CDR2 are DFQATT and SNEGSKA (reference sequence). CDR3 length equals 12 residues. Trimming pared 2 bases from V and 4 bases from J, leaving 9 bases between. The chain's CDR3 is CSARRRDYEQYF. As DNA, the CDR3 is TGCAGTGCTAGACGGCGGGATTACGAGCAGTACTTC.

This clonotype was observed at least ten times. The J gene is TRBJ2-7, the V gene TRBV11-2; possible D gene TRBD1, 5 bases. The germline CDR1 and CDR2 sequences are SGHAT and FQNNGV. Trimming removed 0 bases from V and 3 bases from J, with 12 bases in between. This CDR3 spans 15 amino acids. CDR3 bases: TGTGCCAGCAGCTTAGATAGGGGCTGGGGCTACGAGCAGTACTTC. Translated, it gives CASSLDRGWGYEQYF.

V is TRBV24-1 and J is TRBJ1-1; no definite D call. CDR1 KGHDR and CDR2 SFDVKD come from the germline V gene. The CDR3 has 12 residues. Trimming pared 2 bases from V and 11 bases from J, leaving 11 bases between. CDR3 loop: CATSDSARKAFF. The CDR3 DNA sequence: TGTGCCACCAGTGATTCCGCGCGGAAGGCTTTCTTT.

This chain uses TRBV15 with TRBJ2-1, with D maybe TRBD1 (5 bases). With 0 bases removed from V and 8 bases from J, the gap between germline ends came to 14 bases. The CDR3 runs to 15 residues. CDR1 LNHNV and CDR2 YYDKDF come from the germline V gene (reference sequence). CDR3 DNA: TGTGCCACCAGCAGAGAGGGGCCGAGAGGCGATGAGCAGTTCTTC. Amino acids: CATSREGPRGDEQFF.

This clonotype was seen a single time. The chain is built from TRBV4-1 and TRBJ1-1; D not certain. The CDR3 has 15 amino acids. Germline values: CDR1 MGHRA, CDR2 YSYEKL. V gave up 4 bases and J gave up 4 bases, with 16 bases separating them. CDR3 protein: CASSPRGTLVTEAFF. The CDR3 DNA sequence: TGCGCCAGCAGCCCCCGCGGCACCTTGGTCACTGAAGCTTTCTTT.

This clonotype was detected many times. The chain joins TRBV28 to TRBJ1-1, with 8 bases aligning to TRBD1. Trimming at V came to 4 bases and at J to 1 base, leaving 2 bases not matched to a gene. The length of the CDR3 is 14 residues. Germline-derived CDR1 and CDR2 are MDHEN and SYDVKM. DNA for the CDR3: TGTGCCAGCAGTTACAGGGGGGAGAACACTGAAGCTTTCTTT. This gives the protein CASSYRGENTEAFF. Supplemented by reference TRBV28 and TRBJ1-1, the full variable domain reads DVKVTQSSRYLVKRTGEKVFLECVQDMDHENMFWYRQDPGLGLRLIYFSYDVKMKEKGDIPEGYSVSREKKERFSLILESASTNQTSMYLCASSYRGENTEAFFGQGTRLTVV.

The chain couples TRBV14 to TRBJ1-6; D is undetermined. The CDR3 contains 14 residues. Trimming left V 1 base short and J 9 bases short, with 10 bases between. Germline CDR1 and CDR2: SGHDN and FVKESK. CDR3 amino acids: CASSQGYVGSPLHF. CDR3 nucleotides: TGTGCCAGCAGCCAAGGATACGTGGGTTCACCCCTCCACTTT.

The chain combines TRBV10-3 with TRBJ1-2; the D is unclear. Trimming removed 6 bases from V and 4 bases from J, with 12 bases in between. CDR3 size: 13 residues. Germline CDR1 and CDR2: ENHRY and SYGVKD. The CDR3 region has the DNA TGTGCCATCAGGACCGCCGAGCCCTATGGCTACACCTTC. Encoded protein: CAIRTAEPYGYTF.

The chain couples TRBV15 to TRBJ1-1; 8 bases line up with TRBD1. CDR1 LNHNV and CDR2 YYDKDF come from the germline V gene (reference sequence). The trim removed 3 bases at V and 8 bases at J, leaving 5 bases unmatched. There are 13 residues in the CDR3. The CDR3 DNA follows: TGTGCCACCAGCAGCCTCCGGGACAGGGAAGCTTTCTTT. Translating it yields CATSSLRDREAFF.

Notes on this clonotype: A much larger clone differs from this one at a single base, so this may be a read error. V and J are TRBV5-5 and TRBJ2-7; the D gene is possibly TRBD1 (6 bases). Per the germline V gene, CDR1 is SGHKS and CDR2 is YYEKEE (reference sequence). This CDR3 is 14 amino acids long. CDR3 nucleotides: TGTGCCAGCAGCTTGATGGTGGGGACATACGTGCAGTACTTC. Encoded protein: CASSLMVGTYVQYF.

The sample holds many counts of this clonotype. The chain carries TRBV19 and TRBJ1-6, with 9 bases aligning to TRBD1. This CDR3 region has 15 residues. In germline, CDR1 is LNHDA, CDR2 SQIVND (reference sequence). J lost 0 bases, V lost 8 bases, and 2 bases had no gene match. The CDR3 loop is CASWDRVSYNSPLHF. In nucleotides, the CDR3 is TGTGCCAGTTGGGACAGGGTCTCCTATAATTCACCCCTCCACTTT.

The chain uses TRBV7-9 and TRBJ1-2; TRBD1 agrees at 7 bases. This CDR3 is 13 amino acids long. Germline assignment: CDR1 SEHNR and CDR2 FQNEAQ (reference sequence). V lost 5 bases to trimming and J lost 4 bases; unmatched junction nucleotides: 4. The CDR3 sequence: CASSPRDSYGYTF. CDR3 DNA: TGTGCCAGCAGCCCCCGGGACAGCTATGGCTACACCTTC. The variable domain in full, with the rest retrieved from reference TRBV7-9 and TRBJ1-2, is DTGVSQNPRHKITKRGQNVTFRCDPISEHNRLYWYRQTLGQGPEFLTYFQNEAQLEKSRLLSDRFSAERPKGSFSTLEIQRTEQGDSAMYLCASSPRDSYGYTFGSGTRLTVV.

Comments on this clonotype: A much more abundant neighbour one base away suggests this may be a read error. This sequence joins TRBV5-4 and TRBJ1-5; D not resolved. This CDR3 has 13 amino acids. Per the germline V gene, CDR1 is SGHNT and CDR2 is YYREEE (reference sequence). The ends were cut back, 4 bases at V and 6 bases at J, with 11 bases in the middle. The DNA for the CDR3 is TGTGCCAGCAGCCATCGTGAGGTTCAGCCCCAGCATTTT. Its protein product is CASSHREVQPQHF.

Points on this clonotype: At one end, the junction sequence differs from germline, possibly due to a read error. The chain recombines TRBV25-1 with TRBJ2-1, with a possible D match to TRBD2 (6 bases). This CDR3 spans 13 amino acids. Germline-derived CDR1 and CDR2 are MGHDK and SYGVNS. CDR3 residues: CTSSDAGSNQQFF. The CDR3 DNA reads TGTACCAGCAGTGACGCGGGGAGCAATCAGCAGTTCTTC.

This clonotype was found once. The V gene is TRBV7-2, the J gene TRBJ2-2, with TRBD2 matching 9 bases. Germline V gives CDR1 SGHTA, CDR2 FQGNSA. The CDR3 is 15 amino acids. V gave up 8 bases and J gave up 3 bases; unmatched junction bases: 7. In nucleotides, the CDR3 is TGTGCCAGCTCTCCAGCGGGGGGTTACACCGGGGAGCTGTTTTTT. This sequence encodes CASSPAGGYTGELFF.

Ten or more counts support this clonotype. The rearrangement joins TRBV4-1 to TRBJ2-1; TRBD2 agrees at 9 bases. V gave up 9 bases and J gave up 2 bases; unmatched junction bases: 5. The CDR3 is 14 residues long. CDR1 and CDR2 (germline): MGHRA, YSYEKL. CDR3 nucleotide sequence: TGCGCCAGTGGTGGCGGGGGGGCCTACAATGAGCAGTTCTTC. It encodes CASGGGGAYNEQFF.

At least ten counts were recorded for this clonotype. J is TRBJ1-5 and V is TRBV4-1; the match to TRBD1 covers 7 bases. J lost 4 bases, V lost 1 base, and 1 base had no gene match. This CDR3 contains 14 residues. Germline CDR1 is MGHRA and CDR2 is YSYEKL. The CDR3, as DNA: TGCGCCAGCAGCCAAGGGGGACAGAATCAGCCCCAGCATTTT. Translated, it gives CASSQGGQNQPQHF.

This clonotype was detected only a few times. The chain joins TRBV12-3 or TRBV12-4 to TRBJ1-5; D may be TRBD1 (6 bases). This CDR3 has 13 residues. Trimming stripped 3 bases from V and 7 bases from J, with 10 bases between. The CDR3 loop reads CASSFGGAQPQHF. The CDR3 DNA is TGTGCCAGCAGTTTCGGGGGCGCCCAGCCCCAGCATTTT.

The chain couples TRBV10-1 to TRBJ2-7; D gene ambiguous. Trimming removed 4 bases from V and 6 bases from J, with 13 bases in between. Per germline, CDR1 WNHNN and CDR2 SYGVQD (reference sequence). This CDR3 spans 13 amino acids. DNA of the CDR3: TGCGCCAGCAGTGGTCGTGGGGTCCCCGAGCAGTACTTC. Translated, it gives CASSGRGVPEQYF.

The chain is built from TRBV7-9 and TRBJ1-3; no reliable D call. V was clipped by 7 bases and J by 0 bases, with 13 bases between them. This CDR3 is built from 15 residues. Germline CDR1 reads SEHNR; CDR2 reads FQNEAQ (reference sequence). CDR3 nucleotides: TGTGCCAGCACCCCGGGAGTTTTCTCTGGAAACACCATATATTTT. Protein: CASTPGVFSGNTIYF. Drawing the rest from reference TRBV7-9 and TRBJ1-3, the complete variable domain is DTGVSQNPRHKITKRGQNVTFRCDPISEHNRLYWYRQTLGQGPEFLTYFQNEAQLEKSRLLSDRFSAERPKGSFSTLEIQRTEQGDSAMYLCASTPGVFSGNTIYFGEGSWLTVV.